Included here is one T cell receptor beta chain sequence, with context. In this sample, this clonotype turned up a few times. The antigen it binds to is not known. No much larger clone is present one base from it, and per-base qualities are unavailable. The entry originates in a study of post-analysis software for immune sequencing data (dated by TCRdb to between 2015 and 2017). With respect to the entire study: Disease courses on record covered relapsing-remitting, secondary progressive and progressive-relapsing multiple sclerosis, though some patients had no subtype annotation. The multiple sclerosis patient repertoires were compared with 10 or so previously published healthy control repertoires from donors aged about 6 to 26 years. A subset of samples was prepared in parallel using single-end sample barcoding, then pooled and co-amplified after Illumina adapter ligation.

Its CDR3 holds 13 amino acids, cysteine through phenylalanine. Of the read, only the CDR3 DNA is kept; its 39 bases are in frame from base 1. The germline V gene supplies CDR1 SQVTM and CDR2 ANQGSEA. At the junction V is shortened by 6 bases and J by 1 base; bases outside the gene matches: 3. Study-level results and caveats: Normalized Chao1 diversity was significantly lower in multiple sclerosis patients than controls, suggesting substantial peripheral T-cell clonal expansion. Patients showed significantly higher frequencies than controls for about five TRBV segments, among them TRBV5-6, TRBV5-1 and TRBV20-1. Strong co-clustering of samples prepared in the same batch was shown by direct clustering with F measure, prompting a batch-effect correction. The multiple sclerosis patient group was slightly younger than the control group.

TCR beta repertoires were profiled from peripheral blood of some 13 young patients with multiple sclerosis to demonstrate the VDJtools post-analysis software. The patients with multiple sclerosis were children and adolescents between roughly 6 and 15 years of age. Library creation used PCR. Reads for this sample came from an Illumina HiSeq 2500. To reduce PCR and sequencing biases, unique molecular identifiers were incorporated into the TCR beta cDNA libraries. Every 1 to 10 million input T cells yielded about 500,000 cDNA molecules, meaning each molecule approximated one T cell. Patient libraries were prepared and sequenced with the same protocol used for the earlier healthy control dataset. Samples belonging to the same batch were prepared together, multiplexed and sequenced on a shared HiSeq lane. The published analysis was carried out like this. Raw barcoded reads were processed with MIGEC, discarding single-read molecular identifier groups before consensus assembly and CDR3 extraction. VDJtools was used for post-analysis of the clonotype tables, with diversity normalized by down-sampling every dataset to the smallest sample size. Repertoire overlap clustering matched CDR3 amino acid but not nucleotide sequences to correct batch-related cross-sample contamination. TCRdb's own reprocessing of the public reads used fastp at Q25 and MiXCR and kept productive beta chains. Rows with one shared CDR3 protein collapse into an entry with the most common genes and DNA. These V and J calls originate from TCRdb's pipeline instead of the authors' own analysis. This sample gives about 460,000 distinct CDR3 sequences in total; roughly 45% of them show up just once. 9% to 13% of the sample is held by the ten biggest clonotypes.

Sequencing was performed on blood. Recombination connected TRBV29-1 to TRBJ2-3; 8 central bases correspond to TRBD1. This TCR was sampled from a girl under 18 with multiple sclerosis. The CDR3 sequence is CSVTDRGTDTQYF. The bases read TGCAGCGTAACGGACAGGGGCACAGATACGCAGTATTTT.